This is a list of T cell receptor beta chains from one sample in a study of CD8 T cells in ankylosing spondylitis. TCRdb re-derived calls from the 5' RACE reads in MiXCR, one entry per CDR3 protein. The sample yields around 160,000 distinct CDR3 sequences, roughly 11% seen once. Sequenced input: blood, either unsorted or a sorted T cell fraction (not recorded which). Source of these receptors: a male donor with ankylosing spondylitis or in good health (not recorded which). Both conserved end residues are part of each CDR3. The D gene is left open where the match is weak. Size tells how often a clone was seen (once, few, many) or the class of an expanded clone, and some rows leave it out.

d_gene,j_gene,v_gene,abundance,CDR3nt,CDR3aa
.,TRBJ1-2,TRBV15,few,TGTGCCACCAGCAGAGAAGTAGGGAGCGGGTTTGGCTACACCTTC,CATSREVGSGFGYTF
.,TRBJ2-3,TRBV20-1,many,TGCAGCCCTAGCGACAGAGATACGCAGTATTTT,CSPSDRDTQYF
.,TRBJ2-1,TRBV3-1,.,TGTGCCAGCAGCCAGTTAGATGGTGACTACAATGAGCAGTTCTTC,CASSQLDGDYNEQFF
.,TRBJ2-1,TRBV29-1,.,TGCAGCGTTGTCGTATTCCCGGGATTCTACTCCTACAATGAGCAGTTCTTC,CSVVVFPGFYSYNEQFF
TRBD1,TRBJ2-7,TRBV5-1,.,TGCGCCAGCAGCTTGATGCCCCACGGGGACAGGTCTCACGAGCAGTACTTC,CASSLMPHGDRSHEQYF
.,TRBJ2-5,TRBV18,.,TGTGCCAGCTCACCAGCAGCGGTGCAAGAGACCCAGTACTTC,CASSPAAVQETQYF
TRBD2,TRBJ2-2,TRBV24-1,many,TGTGCCACCAGTCTAGCGGGCGATCCAACGAACACCGGGGAGCTGTTTTTT,CATSLAGDPTNTGELFF
TRBD1,TRBJ2-1,TRBV28,many,TGTGCCAGCAGTTTACCAGACAGGGCCAATGAGCAGTTCTTC,CASSLPDRANEQFF
.,TRBJ2-5,TRBV9,.,TGTGCCAGCAGCGTAGAGGGTAGCTACGAGACCCAGTACTTC,CASSVEGSYETQYF
.,TRBJ2-5,TRBV29-1,many,TGCAGCGTTGCGTTCTCCCAGCGAGAGACCCAGTACTTC,CSVAFSQRETQYF
.,TRBJ2-3,TRBV9,many,TGTGCCAGCAGCGTAGTTGGAGGAGGTTCGGGAGATACGCAGTATTTT,CASSVVGGGSGDTQYF
TRBD1,TRBJ2-7,TRBV6-5,few,TGTGCCAGCAGTTACCGAGGGACAGCCTCCTACGAGCAGTACTTC,CASSYRGTASYEQYF
.,TRBJ1-2,TRBV5-5,many,TGTGCCAGCAGCTCCGACCCTGGGGACTATGGCTACACCTTC,CASSSDPGDYGYTF
TRBD2,TRBJ2-7,TRBV7-9,.,TGTGCCAGCAGCTTAGGTTCAGCGGGGGGGATCTCCTACGAGCAGTACTTC,CASSLGSAGGISYEQYF
.,TRBJ2-5,TRBV7-9,.,TGTGCCAGCAGCTTACCAGAGTACCAAGAGACCCAGTACTTC,CASSLPEYQETQYF
.,TRBJ2-7,TRBV6-1,.,TGTGCCAGCAGTGAAGCGAGGGTGTACGAGCAGTACTTC,CASSEARVYEQYF
.,TRBJ2-3,TRBV9,many,TGTGCCAGCAGCGTCAGGGTCAGTTTCACAGATACGCAGTATTTT,CASSVRVSFTDTQYF
.,TRBJ1-1,TRBV5-1,many,TGCGCCAGCAGCTCACAAGACGGCCGCCTTGAAGCTTTCTTT,CASSSQDGRLEAFF
TRBD1,TRBJ1-2,TRBV5-5,many,TGTGCCAGCAGCTTCGGACAGGGTGAGAGTGGCTACACCTTC,CASSFGQGESGYTF
TRBD2,TRBJ2-1,TRBV6-4,few,TGTGCCAGCAGAGCTAGCGGGGGGCCAATTAATGAGCAGTTCTTC,CASRASGGPINEQFF
.,TRBJ2-1,TRBV2,.,TGTGCCAGCAGTGAACGACTGCGCTCCTACAATGAGCAGTTCTTC,CASSERLRSYNEQFF
TRBD1,TRBJ1-6,TRBV20-1,.,TGCAGTGCAACACCGGGACAGGGCGGGGATAATTCACCCCTCCACTTT,CSATPGQGGDNSPLHF